These T cell receptor beta chains were read from a single sample in a study of blood T cell repertoires in COVID-19. TCRdb's table, derived via immunoSEQ multiplex PCR, lists solely in-frame clones and lacks some. The table has a few hundred thousand clones, 87% seen once. The source material was PBMCs or T cells enriched from blood (not recorded which). The receptor set was obtained from a young woman who had recovered from COVID-19. CDR3s include the opening cysteine and the closing phenylalanine or tryptophan. A D gene is named only where the DNA matches it firmly. Clone size appears in some rows only: once, few, many, or a class for an expanded clone.

CDR3 protein: CASSPGTGYNEQFF
CDR3 DNA: TGTGCCAGCTCACCAGGGACAGGCTACAATGAGCAGTTCTTC
V gene: TRBV18
J gene: TRBJ2-1
D gene: TRBD1
clone size: .

CDR3 protein: CAWSRDHGYTF
CDR3 DNA: TGTGCCTGGAGCAGGGATCACGGCTACACCTTC
V gene: TRBV30
J gene: TRBJ1-2
D gene: .
clone size: .

CDR3 protein: CASTSAGTGSHEQYF
CDR3 DNA: TGTGCCAGCACCAGCGCCGGGACAGGGTCCCACGAGCAGTACTTC
V gene: TRBV28
J gene: TRBJ2-7
D gene: TRBD1
clone size: .

CDR3 protein: CASSFNREAEAFF
CDR3 DNA: TGTGCCAGCAGTTTTAACAGGGAAGCTGAAGCTTTCTTT
V gene: TRBV2
J gene: TRBJ1-1
D gene: .
clone size: .

CDR3 protein: CATSRDALLAGGWNEQFF
CDR3 DNA: TGTGCCACCAGCAGAGACGCGCTACTAGCGGGAGGGTGGAATGAGCAGTTCTTC
V gene: TRBV15
J gene: TRBJ2-1
D gene: TRBD2
clone size: .

CDR3 protein: CASSPGQFSNQPQHF
CDR3 DNA: TGTGCCAGCAGCCCCGGACAGTTTAGCAATCAGCCCCAGCATTTT
V gene: TRBV7-9
J gene: TRBJ1-5
D gene: .
clone size: .

CDR3 protein: CASSRTSGSIDTQYF
CDR3 DNA: TGTGCCAGCAGCAGGACTAGCGGGAGTATAGATACGCAGTATTTT
V gene: TRBV7-2
J gene: TRBJ2-3
D gene: TRBD2
clone size: once

CDR3 protein: CASSLRVLAGQETQYF
CDR3 DNA: TGTGCCAGCAGCTTACGTGTCCTAGCGGGGCAAGAGACCCAGTACTTC
V gene: TRBV13
J gene: TRBJ2-5
D gene: TRBD2
clone size: .

CDR3 protein: CASSILAGGYNEQFF
CDR3 DNA: TGCGCCAGCAGCATCCTAGCGGGAGGCTACAATGAGCAGTTCTTC
V gene: TRBV5-1
J gene: TRBJ2-1
D gene: TRBD2
clone size: .

CDR3 protein: CASSQGLAVTDTQYF
CDR3 DNA: TGTGCCAGCAGCCAGGGACTAGCGGTCACAGATACGCAGTATTTT
V gene: TRBV7-2
J gene: TRBJ2-3
D gene: TRBD2
clone size: .

CDR3 protein: CASRRQNGELFF
CDR3 DNA: TGTGCCAGCAGACGACAGAACGGGGAGCTGTTTTTT
V gene: TRBV7-3
J gene: TRBJ2-2
D gene: .
clone size: .

CDR3 protein: CASSLAGGKGNQPQHF
CDR3 DNA: TGTGCCAGCAGCTTAGCGGGGGGGAAAGGCAATCAGCCCCAGCATTTT
V gene: TRBV7-8
J gene: TRBJ1-5
D gene: .
clone size: .

CDR3 protein: CASSSIGSGSSYNEQFF
CDR3 DNA: TGTGCCAGCAGCTCCATCGGTAGCGGGAGCTCCTACAATGAGCAGTTCTTC
V gene: TRBV5-4
J gene: TRBJ2-1
D gene: TRBD2
clone size: .

CDR3 protein: CASSDRGEGIQYF
CDR3 DNA: TGTGCCAGCAGCGACCGGGGTGAGGGCATTCAGTACTTC
V gene: TRBV12-3/TRBV12-4
J gene: TRBJ2-4
D gene: .
clone size: .

CDR3 protein: CSVEDRGENTEAFF
CDR3 DNA: TGCAGCGTTGAAGATCGGGGGGAGAACACTGAAGCTTTCTTT
V gene: TRBV29-1
J gene: TRBJ1-1
D gene: .
clone size: once

CDR3 protein: CASGGQGSGNTIYF
CDR3 DNA: TGCGCCAGCGGGGGACAGGGCTCTGGAAACACCATATATTTT
V gene: TRBV10-2
J gene: TRBJ1-3
D gene: TRBD1
clone size: .